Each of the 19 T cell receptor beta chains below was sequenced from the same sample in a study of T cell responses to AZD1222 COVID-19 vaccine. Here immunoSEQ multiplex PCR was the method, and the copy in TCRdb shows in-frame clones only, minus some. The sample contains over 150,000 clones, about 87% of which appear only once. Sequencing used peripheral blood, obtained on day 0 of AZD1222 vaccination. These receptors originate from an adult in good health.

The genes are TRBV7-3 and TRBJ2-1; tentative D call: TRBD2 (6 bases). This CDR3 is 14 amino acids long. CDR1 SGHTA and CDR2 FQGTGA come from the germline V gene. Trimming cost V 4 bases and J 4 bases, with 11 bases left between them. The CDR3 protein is CASSSAGLYNEQFF. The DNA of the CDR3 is TGTGCCAGCAGCTCAGCGGGTCTTTACAATGAGCAGTTCTTC.

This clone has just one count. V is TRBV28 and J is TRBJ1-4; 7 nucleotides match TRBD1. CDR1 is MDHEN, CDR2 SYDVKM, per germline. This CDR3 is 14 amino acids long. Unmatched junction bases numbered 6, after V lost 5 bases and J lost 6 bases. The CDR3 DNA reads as TGTGCCAGCAGTCCCCAGGGGGGGGATGAAAAACTGTTTTTT. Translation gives CASSPQGGDEKLFF. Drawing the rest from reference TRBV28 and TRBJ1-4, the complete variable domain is DVKVTQSSRYLVKRTGEKVFLECVQDMDHENMFWYRQDPGLGLRLIYFSYDVKMKEKGDIPEGYSVSREKKERFSLILESASTNQTSMYLCASSPQGGDEKLFFGSGTQLSVL.

The CDR3 nucleotides are TGCAGTGCTAGTTACGGGGCCTCCTACAATGAGCAGTTCTTC. Amino acids: CSASYGASYNEQFF. The chain carries TRBV20-1 and TRBJ2-1; D assignment may be TRBD1 or TRBD2 (5 bases each). Per germline, CDR1 DFQATT and CDR2 SNEGSKA (reference sequence). With 3 bases removed from V and 0 bases from J, the gap between germline ends came to 9 bases. The CDR3 totals 14 residues.

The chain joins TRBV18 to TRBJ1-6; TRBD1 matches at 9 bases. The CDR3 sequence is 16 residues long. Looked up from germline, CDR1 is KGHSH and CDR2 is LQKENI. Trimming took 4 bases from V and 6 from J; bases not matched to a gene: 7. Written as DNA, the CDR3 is TGTGCCAGCTCACTCTCCGGGACAGGGAGTAATTCACCCCTCCACTTT. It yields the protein CASSLSGTGSNSPLHF.

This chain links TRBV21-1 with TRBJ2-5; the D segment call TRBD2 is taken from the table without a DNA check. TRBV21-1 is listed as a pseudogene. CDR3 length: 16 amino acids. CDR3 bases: TGTGCCAGCAGCAAGAAACTAGCGGGGGGGAAAGAGACCCAGTACTTC. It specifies CASSKKLAGGKETQYF.

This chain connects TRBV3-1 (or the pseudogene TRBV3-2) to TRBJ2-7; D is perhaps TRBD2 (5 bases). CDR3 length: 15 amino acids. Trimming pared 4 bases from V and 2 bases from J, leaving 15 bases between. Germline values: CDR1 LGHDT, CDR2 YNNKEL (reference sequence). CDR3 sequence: CASSLAPGTPYEQYF. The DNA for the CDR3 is TGTGCCAGCAGCCTCGCCCCGGGAACCCCCTACGAGCAGTACTTC.

As DNA, the CDR3 is TGTGCCAGCAGCCAAGAACAGGGTTCCTACGAGCAGTACTTC. This translates into CASSQEQGSYEQYF. V and J are TRBV4-2 and TRBJ2-7; possible D gene TRBD1, 6 bases. From germline, CDR1 is LGHNA and CDR2 YNFKEQ. This CDR3 has 14 amino acids. V lost 0 bases, J lost 1 base, and 7 bases lay in between.

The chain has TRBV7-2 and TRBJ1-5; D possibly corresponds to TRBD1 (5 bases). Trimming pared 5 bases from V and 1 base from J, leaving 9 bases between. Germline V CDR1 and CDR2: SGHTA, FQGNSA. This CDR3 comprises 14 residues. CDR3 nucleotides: TGTGCCAGCAGCCCAGGGAGAAGCAATCAGCCCCAGCATTTT. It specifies CASSPGRSNQPQHF. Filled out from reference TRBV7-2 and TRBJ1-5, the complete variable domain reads GAGVSQSPSNKVTEKGKDVELRCDPISGHTALYWYRQSLGQGLEFLIYFQGNSAPDKSGLPSDRFSAERTGGSVSTLTIQRTQQEDSAVYLCASSPGRSNQPQHFGDGTRLSIL.

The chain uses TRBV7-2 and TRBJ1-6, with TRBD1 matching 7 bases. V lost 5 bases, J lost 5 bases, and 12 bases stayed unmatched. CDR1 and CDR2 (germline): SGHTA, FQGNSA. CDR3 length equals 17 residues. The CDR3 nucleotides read TGTGCCAGCAGCCCAGGGGGTGGGGGACACCATAATTCACCCCTCCACTTT. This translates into CASSPGGGGHHNSPLHF.

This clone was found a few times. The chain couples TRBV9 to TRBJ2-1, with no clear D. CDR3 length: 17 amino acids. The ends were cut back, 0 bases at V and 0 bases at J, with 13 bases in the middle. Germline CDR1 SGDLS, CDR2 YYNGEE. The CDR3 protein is CASSVGLTGSSYNEQFF. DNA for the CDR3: TGTGCCAGCAGCGTAGGACTTACGGGTAGCTCCTACAATGAGCAGTTCTTC.

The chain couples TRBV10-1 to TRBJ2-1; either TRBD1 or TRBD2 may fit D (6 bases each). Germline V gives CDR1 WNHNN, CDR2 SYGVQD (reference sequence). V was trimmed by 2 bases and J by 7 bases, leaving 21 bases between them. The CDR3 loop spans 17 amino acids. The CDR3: CASSENGKPGAGNEQFF. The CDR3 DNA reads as TGCGCCAGCAGTGAGAACGGGAAACCGGGGGCGGGGAATGAGCAGTTCTTC.

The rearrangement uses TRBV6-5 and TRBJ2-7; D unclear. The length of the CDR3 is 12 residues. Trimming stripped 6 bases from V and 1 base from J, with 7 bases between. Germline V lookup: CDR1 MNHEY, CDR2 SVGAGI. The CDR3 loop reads CASSPRSYEQYF. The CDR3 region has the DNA TGTGCCAGCAGCCCCAGGTCCTACGAGCAGTACTTC.

The CDR3 region has the DNA TGTGCCAGCAGCGGACAGGGAAATCAGCCCCAGCATTTT. Encoded protein: CASSGQGNQPQHF. J is TRBJ1-5 and V is TRBV25-1, with 8 positions matching TRBD1. This CDR3 has 13 residues. The V segment lost 6 bases and the J segment 4 bases; nucleotides outside the gene matches: 2. Germline V lookup: CDR1 MGHDK, CDR2 SYGVNS. The variable domain in full, with the rest retrieved from reference TRBV25-1 and TRBJ1-5, is EADIYQTPRYLVIGTGKKITLECSQTMGHDKMYWYQQDPGMELHLIHYSYGVNSTEKGDLSSESTVSRIRTEHFPLTLESARPSHTSQYLCASSGQGNQPQHFGDGTRLSIL.

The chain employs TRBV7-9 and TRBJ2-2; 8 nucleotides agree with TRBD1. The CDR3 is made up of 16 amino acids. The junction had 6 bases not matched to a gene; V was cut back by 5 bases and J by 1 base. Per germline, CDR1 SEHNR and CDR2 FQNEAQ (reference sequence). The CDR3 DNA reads TGTGCCAGCAGCGCAAGGACAGGGTTGAACACCGGGGAGCTGTTTTTT. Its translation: CASSARTGLNTGELFF.

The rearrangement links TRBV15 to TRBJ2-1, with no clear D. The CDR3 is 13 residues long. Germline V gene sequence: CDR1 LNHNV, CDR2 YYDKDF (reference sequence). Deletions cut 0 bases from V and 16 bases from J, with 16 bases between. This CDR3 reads CATSRDTGEDQFF. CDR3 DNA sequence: TGTGCCACCAGCAGAGATACGGGCGAGGACCAATTCTTC.

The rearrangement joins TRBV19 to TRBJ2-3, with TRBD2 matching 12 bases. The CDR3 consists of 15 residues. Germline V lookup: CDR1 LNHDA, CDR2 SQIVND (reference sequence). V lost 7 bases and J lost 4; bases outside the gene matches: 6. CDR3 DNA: TGTGCCAGTACCACTAGCGGGGGGCTTTCAGATACGCAGTATTTT. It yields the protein CASTTSGGLSDTQYF.

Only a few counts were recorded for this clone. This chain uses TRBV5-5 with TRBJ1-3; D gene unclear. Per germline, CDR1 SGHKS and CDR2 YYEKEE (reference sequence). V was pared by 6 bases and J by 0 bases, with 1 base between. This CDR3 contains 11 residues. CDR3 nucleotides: TGTGCCAGCAACTCTGGAAACACCATATATTTT. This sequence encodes CASNSGNTIYF. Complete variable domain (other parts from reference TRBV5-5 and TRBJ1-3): DAGVTQSPTHLIKTRGQQVTLRCSPISGHKSVSWYQQVLGQGPQFIFQYYEKEERGRGNFPDRFSARQFPNYSSELNVNALLLGDSALYLCASNSGNTIYFGEGSWLTVV.

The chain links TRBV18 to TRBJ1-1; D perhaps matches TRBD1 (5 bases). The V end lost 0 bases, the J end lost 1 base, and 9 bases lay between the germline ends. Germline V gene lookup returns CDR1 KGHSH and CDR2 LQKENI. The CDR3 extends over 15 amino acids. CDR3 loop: CASSPPAGRNTEAFF. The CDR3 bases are TGTGCCAGCTCACCACCGGCGGGGCGGAACACTGAAGCTTTCTTT.

The CDR3 here is CASSLQGSGNQPQHF. In nucleotides, the CDR3 is TGTGCCAGCAGTCTACAGGGGTCAGGCAATCAGCCCCAGCATTTT. The rearrangement joins TRBV28 to TRBJ1-5, with TRBD1 identical over 7 bases. V lost 5 bases, J lost 2 bases, and 6 bases stayed unmatched. Germline V gives CDR1 MDHEN, CDR2 SYDVKM. This CDR3 is 15 amino acids long.